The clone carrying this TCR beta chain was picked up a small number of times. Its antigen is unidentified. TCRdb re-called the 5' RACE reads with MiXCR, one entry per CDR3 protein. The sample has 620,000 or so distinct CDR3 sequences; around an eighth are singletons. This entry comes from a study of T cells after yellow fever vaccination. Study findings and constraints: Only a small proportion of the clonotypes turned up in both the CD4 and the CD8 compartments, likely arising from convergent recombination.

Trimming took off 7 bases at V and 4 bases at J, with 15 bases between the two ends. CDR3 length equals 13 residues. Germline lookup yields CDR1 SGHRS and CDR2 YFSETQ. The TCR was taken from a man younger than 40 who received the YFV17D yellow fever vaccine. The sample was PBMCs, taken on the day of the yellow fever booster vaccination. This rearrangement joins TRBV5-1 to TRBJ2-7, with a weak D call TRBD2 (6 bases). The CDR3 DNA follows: TGCGCCAGCGGGATGGAAAGCGGGTACGAGCAGTACTTC. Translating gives CASGMESGYEQYF.